These T cell receptor beta chains were read from a single sample in a study of cytomegalovirus exposure and HLA in healthy donors. Sequenced by immunoSEQ multiplex PCR; TCRdb stores in-frame clones only, minus some. The sample includes over 150,000 clones, roughly 76% of them seen just once. The sequencing input was PBMCs. Receptors were obtained from a woman aged 45-60 years in good health and CMV-seronegative. The CDR3 runs from the conserved cysteine through the conserved F or W. A D gene is named only where the DNA matches it firmly. Clone size appears in some rows only: once, few, many, or a class for an expanded clone.

clone_size: few
v_call: TRBV25-1
d_call: .
j_call: TRBJ1-5
cdr3_nt: TGTGCCAGCAGTGGGACAGATGATAGCAATCAGCCCCAGCATTTT
cdr3_aa: CASSGTDDSNQPQHF

clone_size: once
v_call: TRBV15
d_call: TRBD2
j_call: TRBJ2-7
cdr3_nt: TGTGCCACCAGCAGAGATCTAGCGGGAGGCAACTACGAGCAGTACTTC
cdr3_aa: CATSRDLAGGNYEQYF

clone_size: few
v_call: TRBV7-2
d_call: TRBD1
j_call: TRBJ1-2
cdr3_nt: TGTGCCAGCAGCTTACAGGGACAGCTTAGCTATGGCTACACCTTC
cdr3_aa: CASSLQGQLSYGYTF

clone_size: few
v_call: TRBV6-1
d_call: TRBD2
j_call: TRBJ2-5
cdr3_nt: TGTGCCAGCACAAGCGGGGGAACGGAGACCCAGTACTTC
cdr3_aa: CASTSGGTETQYF

clone_size: .
v_call: TRBV2
d_call: TRBD1
j_call: TRBJ2-7
cdr3_nt: TGTGCCAGCAGAGGGGGCCTCGAGCAGTACTTC
cdr3_aa: CASRGGLEQYF

clone_size: .
v_call: TRBV9
d_call: .
j_call: TRBJ2-3
cdr3_nt: TGTGCCAGCTCACGGGTCGGGACAGATACGCAGTATTTT
cdr3_aa: CASSRVGTDTQYF

clone_size: .
v_call: TRBV10-2
d_call: .
j_call: TRBJ1-5
cdr3_nt: TGCGCCAGCAGGCCAGAAGATGCCACCCACCAGCCCCAGCATTTT
cdr3_aa: CASRPEDATHQPQHF

clone_size: .
v_call: TRBV27
d_call: .
j_call: TRBJ2-7
cdr3_nt: TGTGCCAGCAGGATAAGGTTCTTTAGCGGCGAGCAGTACTTC
cdr3_aa: CASRIRFFSGEQYF

clone_size: .
v_call: TRBV19
d_call: TRBD2
j_call: TRBJ2-1
cdr3_nt: TGTGCCAGTACCCCTAGCGGAGTAAACAATGAGCAGTTCTTC
cdr3_aa: CASTPSGVNNEQFF

clone_size: .
v_call: TRBV6-6
d_call: .
j_call: TRBJ2-7
cdr3_nt: TGTGCCAGCAATCTAGGACAGGAGCAGTACTTC
cdr3_aa: CASNLGQEQYF

clone_size: .
v_call: TRBV25-1
d_call: .
j_call: TRBJ1-2
cdr3_nt: TGTGCCAGCAGTCAGGGCTCTGGTGGCTACACCTTC
cdr3_aa: CASSQGSGGYTF

clone_size: .
v_call: TRBV9
d_call: .
j_call: TRBJ2-5
cdr3_nt: TGTGCCAGCAGAGGGGGGGGGCCAGGCCGTTCGGAGACCCAGTACTTC
cdr3_aa: CASRGGGPGRSETQYF

clone_size: .
v_call: TRBV19
d_call: .
j_call: TRBJ2-4
cdr3_nt: TGTGCCAGTAGGAGGGGAACTGCGGGGTCCAAAAACATTCAGTACTTC
cdr3_aa: CASRRGTAGSKNIQYF

clone_size: .
v_call: TRBV6-5
d_call: .
j_call: TRBJ2-1
cdr3_nt: TGTGCCACCCATGATACCACGGGTGAGCAGTTCTTC
cdr3_aa: CATHDTTGEQFF

clone_size: .
v_call: TRBV9
d_call: .
j_call: TRBJ1-4
cdr3_nt: TGTGCCAGCAGCGCGGGAGTTGGTAATGAAAAACTGTTTTTT
cdr3_aa: CASSAGVGNEKLFF

clone_size: .
v_call: TRBV7-2
d_call: TRBD2
j_call: TRBJ2-5
cdr3_nt: TGTGCCAGCAGCTTAGCTAGCGGGGGAGAAGAGACCCAGTACTTC
cdr3_aa: CASSLASGGEETQYF

clone_size: few
v_call: TRBV5-1
d_call: .
j_call: TRBJ1-4
cdr3_nt: TGCGCCAGCAAGGGCAGGTCGGGGACTAATGAAAAACTGTTTTTT
cdr3_aa: CASKGRSGTNEKLFF

clone_size: .
v_call: TRBV5-1
d_call: .
j_call: TRBJ2-5
cdr3_nt: TGCGCCAGCAGCTACAGGAGCTCCCAAGAGACCCAGTACTTC
cdr3_aa: CASSYRSSQETQYF

clone_size: .
v_call: TRBV29-1
d_call: .
j_call: TRBJ1-3
cdr3_nt: TGCAGCGCTCAGTACTCTGGAAACACCATATATTTT
cdr3_aa: CSAQYSGNTIYF

clone_size: .
v_call: TRBV7-8
d_call: .
j_call: TRBJ1-1
cdr3_nt: TGTGCCAGCAGCTTAGATGGATGGGAGAAAGCTTTCTTT
cdr3_aa: CASSLDGWEKAFF

clone_size: .
v_call: TRBV28
d_call: TRBD1
j_call: TRBJ1-4
cdr3_nt: TGTGCCAGCAGAGCCCCAGGGGGTGGTGAAAAACTGTTTTTT
cdr3_aa: CASRAPGGGEKLFF

clone_size: .
v_call: TRBV5-1
d_call: TRBD1
j_call: TRBJ2-7
cdr3_nt: TGCGCCAGCAACTCAGACAGGGGGTACGAGCAGTACTTC
cdr3_aa: CASNSDRGYEQYF

clone_size: few
v_call: TRBV29-1
d_call: .
j_call: TRBJ2-1
cdr3_nt: TGCAGCGTTGAAGGTACTAGAGGGTCTGACAATGAGCAGTTCTTC
cdr3_aa: CSVEGTRGSDNEQFF

clone_size: .
v_call: TRBV6-5
d_call: .
j_call: TRBJ1-3
cdr3_nt: TGTGCCAGCAGCAGTGGGCGCTCTGGAAACACCATATATTTT
cdr3_aa: CASSSGRSGNTIYF